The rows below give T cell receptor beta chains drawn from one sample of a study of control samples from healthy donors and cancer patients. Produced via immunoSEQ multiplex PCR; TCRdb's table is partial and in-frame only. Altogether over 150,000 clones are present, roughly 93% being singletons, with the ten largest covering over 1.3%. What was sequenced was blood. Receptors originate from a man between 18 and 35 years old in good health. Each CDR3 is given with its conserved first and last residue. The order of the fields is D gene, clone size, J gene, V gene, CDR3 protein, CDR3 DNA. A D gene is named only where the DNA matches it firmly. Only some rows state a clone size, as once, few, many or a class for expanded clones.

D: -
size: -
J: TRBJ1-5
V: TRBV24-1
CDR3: CATSDPGIGNQPQHF
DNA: TGTGCCACCAGTGACCCAGGGATCGGCAATCAGCCCCAGCATTTT

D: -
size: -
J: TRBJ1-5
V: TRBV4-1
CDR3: CASSQETRPMASNQPQHF
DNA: TGCGCCAGCAGCCAAGAGACACGTCCGATGGCGAGCAATCAGCCCCAGCATTTT

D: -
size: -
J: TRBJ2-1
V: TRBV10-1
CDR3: CASSAAVDNEQFF
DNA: TGCGCCAGCAGTGCAGCTGTAGACAATGAGCAGTTCTTC

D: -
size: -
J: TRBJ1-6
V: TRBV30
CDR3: CASTGGSDNSPLHF
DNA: TGTGCCTCAACCGGGGGATCTGATAATTCACCCCTCCACTTT

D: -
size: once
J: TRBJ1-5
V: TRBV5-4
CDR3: CASSLAGDQPQHF
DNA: TGTGCCAGCAGCTTGGCAGGGGATCAGCCCCAGCATTTT

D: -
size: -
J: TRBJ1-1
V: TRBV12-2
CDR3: CASRPRTVISEAFF
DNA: TGTGCAAGTCGCCCCCGGACTGTTATATCTGAAGCTTTCTTT

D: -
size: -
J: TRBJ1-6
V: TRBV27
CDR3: CASSLKVKSPLHF
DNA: TGTGCCAGCAGTCTAAAAGTGAAATCACCCCTCCACTTT

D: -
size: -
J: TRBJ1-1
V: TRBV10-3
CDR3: CAISDGAQHEAFF
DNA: TGTGCCATCAGTGATGGAGCGCAACACGAAGCTTTCTTT

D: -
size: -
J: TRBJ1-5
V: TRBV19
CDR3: CASRPTASNQPQHF
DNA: TGTGCCAGTAGACCGACGGCTAGCAATCAGCCCCAGCATTTT

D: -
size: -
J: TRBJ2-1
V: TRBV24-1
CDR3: CATSDVTSYNEQFF
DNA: TGTGCCACCAGTGACGTCACCTCCTACAATGAGCAGTTCTTC

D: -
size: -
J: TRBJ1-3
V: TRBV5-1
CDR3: CASSTTGSGNTIYF
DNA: TGCGCCAGCAGCACGACAGGTTCTGGAAACACCATATATTTT

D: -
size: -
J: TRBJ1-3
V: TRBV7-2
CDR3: CASSFTAGNTIYF
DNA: TGTGCCAGCAGCTTTACCGCTGGAAACACCATATATTTT

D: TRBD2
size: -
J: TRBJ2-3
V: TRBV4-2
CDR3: CASSQDTSGGPLATQYF
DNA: TGTGCCAGCAGCCAAGATACTAGCGGGGGGCCCTTGGCAACGCAGTATTTT

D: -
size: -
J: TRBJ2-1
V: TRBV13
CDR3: CASSPRRGPYNEQFF
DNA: TGTGCCAGCAGCCCGCGGAGGGGGCCATACAATGAGCAGTTCTTC

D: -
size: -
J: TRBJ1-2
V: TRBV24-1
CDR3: CATSATANYGYTF
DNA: TGTGCCACCAGTGCCACAGCGAACTATGGCTACACCTTC

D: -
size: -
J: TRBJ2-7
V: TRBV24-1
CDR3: CATSNYEQYF
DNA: TGTGCCACCAGTAATTACGAGCAGTACTTC

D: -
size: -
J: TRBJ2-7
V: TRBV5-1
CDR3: CASSPDSSRGEQYF
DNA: TGCGCCAGCAGCCCGGACAGCAGTCGGGGCGAGCAGTACTTC

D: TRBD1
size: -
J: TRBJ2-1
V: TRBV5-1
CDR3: CASSARTGFGVGQFF
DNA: TGCGCCAGCAGCGCCCGGACAGGGTTTGGGGTAGGGCAGTTCTTC

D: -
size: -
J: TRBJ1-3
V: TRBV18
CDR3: CASSPLGTEAAGNTIYF
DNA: TGTGCCAGCTCACCGTTGGGCACAGAGGCAGCTGGAAACACCATATATTTT

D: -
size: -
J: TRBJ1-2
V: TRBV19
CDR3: CASSIVLRDGDNYGYTF
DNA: TGTGCCAGTAGTATAGTCCTCCGGGACGGCGATAACTATGGCTACACCTTC

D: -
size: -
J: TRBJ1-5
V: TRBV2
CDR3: CASRRSNQPQHF
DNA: TGTGCCAGCCGGCGAAGCAATCAGCCCCAGCATTTT

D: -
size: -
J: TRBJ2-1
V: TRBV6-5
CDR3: CATWGERQGYDEQFF
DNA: TGTGCCACCTGGGGGGAACGACAGGGTTACGATGAGCAGTTCTTC

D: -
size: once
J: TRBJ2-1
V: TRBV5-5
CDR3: CASSHIDTEQFF
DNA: TGTGCCAGCAGCCATATCGATACTGAGCAGTTCTTC

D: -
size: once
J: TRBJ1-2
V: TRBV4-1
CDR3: CASSQDGANYGYTF
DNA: TGCGCCAGCAGCCAAGATGGAGCTAACTATGGCTACACCTTC

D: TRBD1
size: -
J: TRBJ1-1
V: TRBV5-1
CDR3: CASSRGQGWENTEAFF
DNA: TGCGCCAGCAGCCGTGGACAGGGGTGGGAGAACACTGAAGCTTTCTTT

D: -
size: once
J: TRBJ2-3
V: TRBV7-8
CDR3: CASSRDAKSTDTQYF
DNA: TGTGCCAGCAGCCGAGACGCAAAGAGCACAGATACGCAGTATTTT

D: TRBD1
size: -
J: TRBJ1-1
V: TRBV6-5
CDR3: CASRHRGESEAFF
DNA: TGTGCCAGCAGACACAGGGGGGAGTCTGAAGCTTTCTTT

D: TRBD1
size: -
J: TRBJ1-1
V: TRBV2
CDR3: CASSSDRDTEAFF
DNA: TGTGCCAGCAGTTCGGACAGGGACACTGAAGCTTTCTTT

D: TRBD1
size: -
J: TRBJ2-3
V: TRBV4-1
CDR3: CASSLRDRGTDTQYF
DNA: TGCGCCAGCAGCCTTCGGGACAGGGGCACAGATACGCAGTATTTT

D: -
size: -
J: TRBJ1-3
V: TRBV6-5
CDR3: CASSSGARQRNTIYF
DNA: TGTGCCAGCAGTTCCGGGGCCCGACAGCGAAACACCATATATTTT

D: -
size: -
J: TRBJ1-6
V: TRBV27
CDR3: CASSPTDRLAPLHF
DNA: TGTGCCAGCAGTCCAACTGACAGGTTAGCACCCCTCCACTTT

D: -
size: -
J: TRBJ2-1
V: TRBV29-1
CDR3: CSVESGGNNEQFF
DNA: TGCAGCGTTGAGTCAGGGGGGAACAATGAGCAGTTCTTC

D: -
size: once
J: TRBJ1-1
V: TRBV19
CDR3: CASTLQSQRWTEAFF
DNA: TGTGCCAGTACCCTCCAGTCCCAACGGTGGACTGAAGCTTTCTTT

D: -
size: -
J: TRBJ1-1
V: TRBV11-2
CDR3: CASSLTTEGEAFF
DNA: TGTGCCAGCAGCCTGACGACAGAAGGTGAAGCTTTCTTT

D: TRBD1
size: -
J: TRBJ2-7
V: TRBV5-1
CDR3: CASSGGTGPYEQYF
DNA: TGCGCCAGCAGCGGCGGGACAGGGCCCTACGAGCAGTACTTC

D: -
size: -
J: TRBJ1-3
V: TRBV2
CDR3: CASTDTLNGNTIYF
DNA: TGTGCCAGCACGGATACACTTAACGGAAACACCATATATTTT

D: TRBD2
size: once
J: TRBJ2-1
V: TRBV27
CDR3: CASSSLSGGSWNEQFF
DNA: TGTGCCAGCAGTTCGTTAAGCGGGGGTTCTTGGAATGAGCAGTTCTTC

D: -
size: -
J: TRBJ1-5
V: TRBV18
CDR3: CASSPPYNRDQPQHF
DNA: TGTGCCAGCTCACCACCGTATAACAGGGATCAGCCCCAGCATTTT

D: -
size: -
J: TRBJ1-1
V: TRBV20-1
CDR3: CSAWLNTEAFF
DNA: TGCAGTGCATGGCTGAACACTGAAGCTTTCTTT

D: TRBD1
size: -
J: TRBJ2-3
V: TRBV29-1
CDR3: CSVEDWAGGSGTDTQYF
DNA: TGCAGCGTTGAAGATTGGGCAGGGGGAAGTGGTACAGATACGCAGTATTTT

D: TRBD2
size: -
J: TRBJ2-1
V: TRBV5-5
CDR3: CASSILAGEYNEQFF
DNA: TGTGCCAGCAGCATTCTAGCGGGGGAGTACAATGAGCAGTTCTTC

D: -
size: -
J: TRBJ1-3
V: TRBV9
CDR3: CASSAEFGNTIYF
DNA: TGTGCCAGCAGCGCGGAGTTTGGAAACACCATATATTTT

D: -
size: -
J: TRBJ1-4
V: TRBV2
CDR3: CASRGTWEKLFF
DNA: TGTGCCAGCAGAGGGACCTGGGAAAAACTGTTTTTT

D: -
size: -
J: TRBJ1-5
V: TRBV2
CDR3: CASSDVGNQPQHF
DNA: TGTGCCAGCAGTGACGTCGGCAATCAGCCCCAGCATTTT

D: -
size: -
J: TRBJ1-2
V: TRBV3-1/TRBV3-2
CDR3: CASSQGHGSNYGYTF
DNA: TGTGCCAGCAGCCAAGGGCACGGATCTAACTATGGCTACACCTTC

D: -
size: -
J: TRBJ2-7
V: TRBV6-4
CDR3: CASSDTDAGRNYEQYF
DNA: TGTGCCAGCAGCGATACGGACGCTGGGAGAAACTACGAGCAGTACTTC

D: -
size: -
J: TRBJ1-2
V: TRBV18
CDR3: CASSPQRAEDYGYTF
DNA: TGTGCCAGCTCACCACAGAGGGCTGAAGACTATGGCTACACCTTC

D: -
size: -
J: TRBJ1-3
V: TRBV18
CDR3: CASSVTGRNSGNTIYF
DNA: TGTGCCAGCTCTGTGACAGGACGAAACTCTGGAAACACCATATATTTT

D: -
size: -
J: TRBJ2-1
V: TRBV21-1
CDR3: CASSKVSKTSGVTHEQFF
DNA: TGTGCCAGCAGCAAAGTTTCGAAGACTAGCGGGGTTACACATGAGCAGTTCTTC

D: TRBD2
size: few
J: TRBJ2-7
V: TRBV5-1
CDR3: CASSARWGGTYEQYF
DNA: TGCGCCAGCAGCGCGAGGTGGGGGGGGACCTACGAGCAGTACTTC

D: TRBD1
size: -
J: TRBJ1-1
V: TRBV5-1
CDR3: CASSPVVKGATEAFF
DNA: TGCGCCAGCAGCCCGGTTGTGAAGGGGGCCACTGAAGCTTTCTTT

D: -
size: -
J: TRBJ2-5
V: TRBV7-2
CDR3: CASSAAWETQYF
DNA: TGTGCCAGCAGCGCCGCCTGGGAGACCCAGTACTTC

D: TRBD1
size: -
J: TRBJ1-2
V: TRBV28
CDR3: CASRLQGDYGYTF
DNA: TGTGCCAGCAGGTTACAGGGGGATTATGGCTACACCTTC

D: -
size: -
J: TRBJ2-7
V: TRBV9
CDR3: CASSVGSGASYEQYF
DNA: TGTGCCAGCAGCGTAGGTTCGGGAGCGTCCTACGAGCAGTACTTC

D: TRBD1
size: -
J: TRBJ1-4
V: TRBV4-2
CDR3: CASSQDLGTGSGKLFF
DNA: TGTGCCAGCAGCCAAGATTTGGGGACAGGGAGTGGGAAACTGTTTTTT

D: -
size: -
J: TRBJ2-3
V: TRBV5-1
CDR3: CASSSDRSDTQYF
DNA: TGCGCCAGCAGCTCGGATCGCTCAGATACGCAGTATTTT

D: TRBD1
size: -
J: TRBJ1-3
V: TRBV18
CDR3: CASLEGQNSGNTIYF
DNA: TGTGCCAGCTTAGAGGGACAGAACTCTGGAAACACCATATATTTT

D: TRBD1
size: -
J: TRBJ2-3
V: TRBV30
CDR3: CAWSLGGTGLADTQYF
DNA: TGTGCCTGGAGTTTAGGCGGGACAGGGTTGGCAGATACGCAGTATTTT

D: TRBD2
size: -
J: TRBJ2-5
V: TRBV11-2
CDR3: CASTEGRGVQETQYF
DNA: TGTGCCAGCACCGAAGGGAGGGGCGTTCAAGAGACCCAGTACTTC